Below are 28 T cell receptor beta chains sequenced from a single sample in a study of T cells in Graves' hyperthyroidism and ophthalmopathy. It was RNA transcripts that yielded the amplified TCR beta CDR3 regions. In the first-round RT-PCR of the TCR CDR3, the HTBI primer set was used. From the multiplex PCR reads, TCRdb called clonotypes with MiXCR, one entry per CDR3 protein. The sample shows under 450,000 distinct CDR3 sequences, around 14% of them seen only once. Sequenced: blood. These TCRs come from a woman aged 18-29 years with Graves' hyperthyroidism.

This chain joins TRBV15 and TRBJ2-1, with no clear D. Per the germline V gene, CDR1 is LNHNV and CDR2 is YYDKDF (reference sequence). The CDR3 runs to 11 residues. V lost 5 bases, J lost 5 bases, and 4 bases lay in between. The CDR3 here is CATSLDNEQFF. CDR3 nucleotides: TGTGCCACCAGCCTAGACAATGAGCAGTTCTTC.

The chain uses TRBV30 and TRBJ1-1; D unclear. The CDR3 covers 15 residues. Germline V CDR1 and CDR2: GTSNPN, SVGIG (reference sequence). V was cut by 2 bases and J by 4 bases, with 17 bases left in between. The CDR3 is CAWSTVTGGGTEAFF. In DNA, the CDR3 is TGTGCCTGGAGTACTGTAACGGGCGGCGGCACTGAAGCTTTCTTT.

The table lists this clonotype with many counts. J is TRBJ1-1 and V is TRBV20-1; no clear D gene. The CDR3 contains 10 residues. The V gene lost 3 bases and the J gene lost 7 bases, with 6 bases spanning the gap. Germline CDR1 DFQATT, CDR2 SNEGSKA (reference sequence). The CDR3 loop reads CSASNLEAFF. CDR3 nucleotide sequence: TGCAGTGCTAGCAACCTTGAAGCTTTCTTT.

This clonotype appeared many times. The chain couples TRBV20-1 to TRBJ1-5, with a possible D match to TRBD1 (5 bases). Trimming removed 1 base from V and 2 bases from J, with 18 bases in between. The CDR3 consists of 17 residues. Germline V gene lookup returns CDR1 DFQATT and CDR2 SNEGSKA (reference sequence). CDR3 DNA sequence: TGCAGTGCTAGAGCCCTGCCGGGGGGGGGTGGCAATCAGCCCCAGCATTTT. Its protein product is CSARALPGGGGNQPQHF.

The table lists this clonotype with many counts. In DNA form, the CDR3 reads TGTGCCAGCAGTTACGAATGGACAGGGTTTGGAGAGACCCAGTACTTC. This sequence encodes CASSYEWTGFGETQYF. J is TRBJ2-5 and V is TRBV6-1; 8 bases are shared with TRBD1. Germline assignment: CDR1 MNHNS and CDR2 SASEGT. The CDR3 length is 16 residues. V was pared by 5 bases and J by 4 bases, with 12 bases of the junction left unmatched.

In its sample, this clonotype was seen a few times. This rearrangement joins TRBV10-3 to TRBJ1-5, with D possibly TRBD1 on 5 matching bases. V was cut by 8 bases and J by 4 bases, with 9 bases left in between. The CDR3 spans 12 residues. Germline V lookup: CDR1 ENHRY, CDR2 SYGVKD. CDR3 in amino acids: CAIGTPNQPQHF. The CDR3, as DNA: TGTGCCATCGGGACGCCTAATCAGCCCCAGCATTTT.

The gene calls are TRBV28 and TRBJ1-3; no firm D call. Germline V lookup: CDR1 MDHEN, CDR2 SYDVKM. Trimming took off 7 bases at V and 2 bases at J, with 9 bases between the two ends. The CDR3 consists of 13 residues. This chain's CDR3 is CASTDFPGNTIYF. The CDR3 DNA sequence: TGTGCCAGCACGGACTTTCCTGGAAACACCATATATTTT.

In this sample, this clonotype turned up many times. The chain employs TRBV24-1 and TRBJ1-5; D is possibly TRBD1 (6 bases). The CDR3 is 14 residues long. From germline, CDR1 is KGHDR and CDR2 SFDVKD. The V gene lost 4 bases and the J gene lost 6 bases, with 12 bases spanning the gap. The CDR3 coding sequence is TGTGCCACCAGTGACTACAGGGCGGGTCAGCCCCAGCATTTT. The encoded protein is CATSDYRAGQPQHF.

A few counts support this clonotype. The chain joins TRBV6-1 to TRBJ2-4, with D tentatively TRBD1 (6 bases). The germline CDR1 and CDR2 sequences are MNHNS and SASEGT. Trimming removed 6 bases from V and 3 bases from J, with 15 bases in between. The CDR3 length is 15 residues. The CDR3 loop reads CASRPYREVKNIQYF. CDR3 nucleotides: TGTGCCAGCAGGCCCTACAGGGAAGTCAAAAACATTCAGTACTTC.

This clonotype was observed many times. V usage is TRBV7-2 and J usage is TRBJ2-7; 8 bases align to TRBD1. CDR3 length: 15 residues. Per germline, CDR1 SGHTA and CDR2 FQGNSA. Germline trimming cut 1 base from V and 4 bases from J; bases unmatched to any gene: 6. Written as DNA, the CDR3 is TGTGCCAGCAGCTTAGGGTCAGGGGGCGGATACGAGCAGTACTTC. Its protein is CASSLGSGGGYEQYF.

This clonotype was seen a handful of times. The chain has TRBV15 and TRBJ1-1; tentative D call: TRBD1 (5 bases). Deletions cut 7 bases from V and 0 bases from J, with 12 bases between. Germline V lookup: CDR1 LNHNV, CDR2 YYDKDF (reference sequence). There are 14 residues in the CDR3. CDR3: CATKDWGLNTEAFF. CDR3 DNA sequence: TGTGCCACCAAAGACTGGGGCTTGAACACTGAAGCTTTCTTT.

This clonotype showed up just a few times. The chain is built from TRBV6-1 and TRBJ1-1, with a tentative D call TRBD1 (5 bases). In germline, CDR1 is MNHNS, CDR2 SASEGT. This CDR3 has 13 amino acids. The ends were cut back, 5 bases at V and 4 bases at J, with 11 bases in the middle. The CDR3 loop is CASSTTDTTEAFF. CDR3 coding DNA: TGTGCCAGCAGTACGACAGATACCACTGAAGCTTTCTTT.

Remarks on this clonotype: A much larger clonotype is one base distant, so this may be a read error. CDR3 DNA sequence: TGTGCCACCAGCAGACAGGATATCTACGAGCAGTACTTC. Protein: CATSRQDIYEQYF. The rearrangement joins TRBV15 to TRBJ2-7, with D hard to call. Trimming shortened V by 2 bases and J by 3 bases, and 8 bases separated the two germline ends. The V gene's germline CDR1 is LNHNV and CDR2 YYDKDF (reference sequence). The CDR3 loop spans 13 amino acids.

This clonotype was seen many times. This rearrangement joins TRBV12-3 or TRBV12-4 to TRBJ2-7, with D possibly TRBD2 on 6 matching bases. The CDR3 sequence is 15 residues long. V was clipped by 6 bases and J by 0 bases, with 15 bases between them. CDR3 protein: CASRFTGGISYEQYF. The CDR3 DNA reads TGTGCCAGCAGATTTACTGGGGGGATCTCCTACGAGCAGTACTTC.

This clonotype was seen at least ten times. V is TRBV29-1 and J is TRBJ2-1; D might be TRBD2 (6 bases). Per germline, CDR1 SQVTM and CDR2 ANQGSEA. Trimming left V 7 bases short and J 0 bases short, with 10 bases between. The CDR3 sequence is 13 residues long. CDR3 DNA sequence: TGCAGCGAGCGGGTCTACTCCTACAATGAGCAGTTCTTC. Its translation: CSERVYSYNEQFF.

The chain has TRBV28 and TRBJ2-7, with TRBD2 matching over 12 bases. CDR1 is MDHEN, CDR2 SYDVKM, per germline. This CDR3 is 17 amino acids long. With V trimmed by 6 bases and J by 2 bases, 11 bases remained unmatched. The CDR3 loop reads CASSRQASGGVPYEQYF. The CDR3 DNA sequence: TGTGCCAGCAGCAGGCAGGCTAGCGGGGGGGTACCCTACGAGCAGTACTTC.

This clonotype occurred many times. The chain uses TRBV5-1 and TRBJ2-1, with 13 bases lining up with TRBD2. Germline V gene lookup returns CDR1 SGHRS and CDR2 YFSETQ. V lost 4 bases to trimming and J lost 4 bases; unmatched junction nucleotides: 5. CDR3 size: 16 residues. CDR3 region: CASSRQLAGGYNEQFF. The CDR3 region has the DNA TGCGCCAGCAGCCGCCAACTAGCGGGAGGGTACAATGAGCAGTTCTTC.

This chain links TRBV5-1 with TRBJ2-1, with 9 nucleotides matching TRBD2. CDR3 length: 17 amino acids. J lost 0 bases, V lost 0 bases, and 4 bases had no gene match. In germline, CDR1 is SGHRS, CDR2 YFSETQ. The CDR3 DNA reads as TGCGCCAGCAGCTTGGGGGGCGGGGGGGCCTCCTACAATGAGCAGTTCTTC. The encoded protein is CASSLGGGGASYNEQFF.

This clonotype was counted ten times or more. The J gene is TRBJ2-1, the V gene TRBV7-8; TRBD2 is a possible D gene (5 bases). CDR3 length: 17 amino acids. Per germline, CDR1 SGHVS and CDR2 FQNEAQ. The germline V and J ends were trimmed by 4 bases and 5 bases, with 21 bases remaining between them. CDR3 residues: CASSYFERALVDNEQFF. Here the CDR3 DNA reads TGTGCCAGCAGCTACTTCGAGAGGGCCCTTGTAGACAATGAGCAGTTCTTC.

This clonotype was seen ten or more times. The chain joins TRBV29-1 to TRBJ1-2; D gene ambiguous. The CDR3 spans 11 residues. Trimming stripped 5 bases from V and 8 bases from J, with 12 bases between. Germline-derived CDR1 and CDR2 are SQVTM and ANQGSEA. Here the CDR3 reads CSVFGRGGYTF. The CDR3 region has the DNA TGCAGCGTTTTCGGACGCGGCGGCTACACCTTC.

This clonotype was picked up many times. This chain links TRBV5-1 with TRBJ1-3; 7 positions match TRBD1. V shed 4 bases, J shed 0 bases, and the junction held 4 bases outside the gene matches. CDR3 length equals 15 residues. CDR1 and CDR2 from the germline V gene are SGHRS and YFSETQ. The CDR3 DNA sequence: TGCGCCAGCAGCAGGGGACAGAGCTCTGGAAACACCATATATTTT. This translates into CASSRGQSSGNTIYF.

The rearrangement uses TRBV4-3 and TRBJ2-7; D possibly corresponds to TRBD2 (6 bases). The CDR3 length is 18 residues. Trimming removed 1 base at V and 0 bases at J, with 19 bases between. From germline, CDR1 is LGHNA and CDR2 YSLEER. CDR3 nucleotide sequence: TGCGCCAGCAGCCAAGCCCCGCTGGGGGGAGTGGGCTCCTACGAGCAGTACTTC. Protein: CASSQAPLGGVGSYEQYF.

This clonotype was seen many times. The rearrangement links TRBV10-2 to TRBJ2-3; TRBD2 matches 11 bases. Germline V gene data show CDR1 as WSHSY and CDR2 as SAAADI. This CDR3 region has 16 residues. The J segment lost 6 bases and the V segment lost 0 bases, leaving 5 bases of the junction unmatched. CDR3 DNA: TGCGCCAGCAGTGAGTCAACTAGCGGGGGCGGGGATACGCAGTATTTT. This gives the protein CASSESTSGGGDTQYF.

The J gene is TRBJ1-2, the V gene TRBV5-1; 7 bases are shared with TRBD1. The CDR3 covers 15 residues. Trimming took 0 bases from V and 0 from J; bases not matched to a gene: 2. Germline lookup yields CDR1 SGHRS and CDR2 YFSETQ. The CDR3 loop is CASSLGTGANYGYTF. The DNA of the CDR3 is TGCGCCAGCAGCTTGGGGACAGGAGCTAACTATGGCTACACCTTC.

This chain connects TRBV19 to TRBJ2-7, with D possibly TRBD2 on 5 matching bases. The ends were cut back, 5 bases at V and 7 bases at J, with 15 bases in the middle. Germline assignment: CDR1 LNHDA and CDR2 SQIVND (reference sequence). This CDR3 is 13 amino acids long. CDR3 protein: CASSAAGPGEQYF. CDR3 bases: TGTGCCAGTAGTGCGGCGGGCCCTGGGGAGCAGTACTTC.

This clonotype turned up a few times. The CDR3 protein is CASSTRLFANTGELFF. CDR3 bases: TGTGCCAGCAGTACGAGGTTGTTCGCGAACACCGGGGAGCTGTTTTTT. The chain carries TRBV25-1 and TRBJ2-2; the D is unclear. This CDR3 region has 16 residues. The V and J ends lost 5 bases and 0 bases respectively, with 13 bases between them. Germline values: CDR1 MGHDK, CDR2 SYGVNS.

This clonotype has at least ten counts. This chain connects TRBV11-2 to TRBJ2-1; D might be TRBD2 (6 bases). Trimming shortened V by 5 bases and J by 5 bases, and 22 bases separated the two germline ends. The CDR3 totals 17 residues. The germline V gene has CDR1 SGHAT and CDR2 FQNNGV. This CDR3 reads CASSPNFVGTPNNEQFF. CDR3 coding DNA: TGTGCCAGCAGCCCCAATTTTGTAGGGACTCCGAACAATGAGCAGTTCTTC.

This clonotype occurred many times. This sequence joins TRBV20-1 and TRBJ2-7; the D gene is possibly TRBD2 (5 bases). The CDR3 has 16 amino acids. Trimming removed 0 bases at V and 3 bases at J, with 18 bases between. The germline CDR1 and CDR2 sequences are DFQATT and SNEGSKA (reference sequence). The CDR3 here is CSARDSGFSDLYEQYF. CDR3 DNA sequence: TGCAGTGCTAGAGATTCGGGGTTTTCGGACCTCTACGAGCAGTACTTC.